This T cell receptor beta chain was identified in a study of blood T cell repertoires in COVID-19. Source study methods: Counts of nucleated cells, estimated from reference gene primer amplification, were obtained. The repertoire was sequenced with immunoSEQ multiplex PCR; TCRdb's copy has only in-frame clones and lacks some. That table supplies the V and J calls and clone size; D and trimming were determined from the DNA. The sample carries about 83,000 clones, roughly nine tenths recorded once. After removal of 4 bases from V and 5 bases from J, the junction contained 6 bases not matched to a gene. The CDR3 length is 13 residues. The germline V gene has CDR1 SGHKS and CDR2 YYEKEE (reference sequence).

The sequence was collected from an elderly woman with active or convalescent COVID-19. This rearrangement joins TRBV5-5 to TRBJ2-7; 7 bases fit TRBD2. Sequencing was performed on peripheral blood. CDR3 loop: CASSPGGFDEQYF. In DNA form, the CDR3 reads TGTGCCAGCAGCCCCGGGGGGTTCGACGAGCAGTACTTC. Filled out from reference TRBV5-5 and TRBJ2-7, the complete variable domain reads DAGVTQSPTHLIKTRGQQVTLRCSPISGHKSVSWYQQVLGQGPQFIFQYYEKEERGRGNFPDRFSARQFPNYSSELNVNALLLGDSALYLCASSPGGFDEQYFGPGTRLTVT.